This T cell receptor beta chain was identified in a study of CD8 T cells in ankylosing spondylitis. The CDR3 totals 13 residues. The junction had 8 bases not matched to a gene; V was cut back by 10 bases and J by 3 bases. The germline V gene has CDR1 MDHEN and CDR2 SYDVKM. General study results and limits: What seemed typical of ankylosing spondylitis blood was a TCR beta motif built from about 8 highly homologous variants. Disease-linked clones were found to be CD8+ and relatively rare in peripheral blood.

This clonotype was recorded at least ten times. Its specificity is not known. From the 5' RACE reads, TCRdb called clonotypes with MiXCR, one entry per CDR3 protein. The profile covers 330,000 or so distinct CDR3 sequences, with roughly 8% appearing a single time and just over 14% taken by the ten largest. The chain is built from TRBV28 and TRBJ2-7; 8 bases agree with TRBD2. Sequenced input: blood, either unsorted or a sorted T cell fraction (not recorded which). The TCR comes from a male donor with ankylosing spondylitis. The chain's CDR3 is CATCPGTSYEQYF. Here the CDR3 DNA reads TGTGCCACGTGCCCCGGGACTAGCTACGAGCAGTACTTC.